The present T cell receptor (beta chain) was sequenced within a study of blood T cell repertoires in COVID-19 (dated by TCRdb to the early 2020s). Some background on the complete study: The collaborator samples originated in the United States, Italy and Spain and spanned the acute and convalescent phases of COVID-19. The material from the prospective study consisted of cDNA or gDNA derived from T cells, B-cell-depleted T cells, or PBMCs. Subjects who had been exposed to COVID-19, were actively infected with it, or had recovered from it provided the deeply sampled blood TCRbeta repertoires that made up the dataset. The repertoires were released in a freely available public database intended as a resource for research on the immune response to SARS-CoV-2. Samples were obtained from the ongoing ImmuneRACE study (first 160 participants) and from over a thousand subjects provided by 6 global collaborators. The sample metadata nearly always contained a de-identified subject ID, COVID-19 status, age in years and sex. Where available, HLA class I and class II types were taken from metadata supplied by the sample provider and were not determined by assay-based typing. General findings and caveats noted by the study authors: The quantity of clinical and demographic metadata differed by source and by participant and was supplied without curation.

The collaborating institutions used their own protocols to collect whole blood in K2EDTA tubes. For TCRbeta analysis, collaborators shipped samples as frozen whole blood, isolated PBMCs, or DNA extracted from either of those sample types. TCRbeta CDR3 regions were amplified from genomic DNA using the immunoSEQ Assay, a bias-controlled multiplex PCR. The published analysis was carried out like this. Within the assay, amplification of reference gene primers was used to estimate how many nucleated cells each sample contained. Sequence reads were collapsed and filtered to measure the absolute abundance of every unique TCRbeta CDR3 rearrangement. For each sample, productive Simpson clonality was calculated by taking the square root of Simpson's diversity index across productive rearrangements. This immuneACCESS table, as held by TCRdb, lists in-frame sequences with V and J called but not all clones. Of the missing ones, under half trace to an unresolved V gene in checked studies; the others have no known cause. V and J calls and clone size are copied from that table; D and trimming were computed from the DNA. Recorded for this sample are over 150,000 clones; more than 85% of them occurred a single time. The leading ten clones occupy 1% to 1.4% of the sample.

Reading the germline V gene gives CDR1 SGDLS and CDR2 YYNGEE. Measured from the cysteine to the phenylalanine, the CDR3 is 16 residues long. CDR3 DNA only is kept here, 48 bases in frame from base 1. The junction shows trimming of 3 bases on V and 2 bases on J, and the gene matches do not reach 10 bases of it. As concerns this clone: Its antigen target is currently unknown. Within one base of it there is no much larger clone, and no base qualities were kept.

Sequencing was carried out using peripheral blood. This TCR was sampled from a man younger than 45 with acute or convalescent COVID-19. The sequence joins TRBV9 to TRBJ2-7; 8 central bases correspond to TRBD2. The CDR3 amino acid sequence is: CASSAHTSGFTYEQYF. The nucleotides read TGTGCCAGCAGCGCCCATACTAGCGGTTTCACCTACGAGCAGTACTTC.